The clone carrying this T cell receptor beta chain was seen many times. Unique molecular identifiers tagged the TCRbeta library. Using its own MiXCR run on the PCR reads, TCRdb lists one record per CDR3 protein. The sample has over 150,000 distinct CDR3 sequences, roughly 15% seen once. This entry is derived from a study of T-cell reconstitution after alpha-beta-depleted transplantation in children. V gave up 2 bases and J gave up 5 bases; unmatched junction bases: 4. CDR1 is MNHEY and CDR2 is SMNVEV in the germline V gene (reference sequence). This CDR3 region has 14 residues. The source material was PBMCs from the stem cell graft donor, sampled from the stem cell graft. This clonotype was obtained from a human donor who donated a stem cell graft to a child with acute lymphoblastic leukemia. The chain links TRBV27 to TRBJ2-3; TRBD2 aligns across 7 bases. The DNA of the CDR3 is TGTGCCAGCAGTTTACGGACTAGTCGAGATACGCAGTATTTT. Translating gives CASSLRTSRDTQYF.